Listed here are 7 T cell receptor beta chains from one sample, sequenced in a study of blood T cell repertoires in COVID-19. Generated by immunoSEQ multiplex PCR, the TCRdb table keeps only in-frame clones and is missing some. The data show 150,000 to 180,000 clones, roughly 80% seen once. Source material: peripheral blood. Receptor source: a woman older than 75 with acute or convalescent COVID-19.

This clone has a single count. The CDR3 is CASSGGTVGAQPQHF. The CDR3 DNA reads TGTGCCAGCAGTGGCGGGACAGTTGGTGCGCAGCCCCAGCATTTT. This chain joins TRBV6-2 or TRBV6-3 and TRBJ1-5; TRBD1 agrees at 7 bases. CDR1 MNHEY and CDR2 SVGEGT come from the germline V gene. Losses at the gene ends were 5 bases for V and 7 bases for J; bases not matched to a gene: 11. This CDR3 contains 15 residues.

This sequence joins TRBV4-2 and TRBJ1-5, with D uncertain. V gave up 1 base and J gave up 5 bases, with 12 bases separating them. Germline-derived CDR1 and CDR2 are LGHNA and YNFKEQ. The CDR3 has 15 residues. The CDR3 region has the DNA TGTGCCAGCAGCCAAGGTGAGGCGGGCGATCAGCCCCAGCATTTT. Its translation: CASSQGEAGDQPQHF.

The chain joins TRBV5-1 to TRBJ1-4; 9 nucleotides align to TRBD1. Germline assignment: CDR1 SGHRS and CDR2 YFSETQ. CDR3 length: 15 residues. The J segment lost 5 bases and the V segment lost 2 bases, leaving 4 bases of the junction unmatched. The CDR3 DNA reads TGCGCCAGCAGCTTACGCGGACAGGGGAATGAAAAACTGTTTTTT. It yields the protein CASSLRGQGNEKLFF.

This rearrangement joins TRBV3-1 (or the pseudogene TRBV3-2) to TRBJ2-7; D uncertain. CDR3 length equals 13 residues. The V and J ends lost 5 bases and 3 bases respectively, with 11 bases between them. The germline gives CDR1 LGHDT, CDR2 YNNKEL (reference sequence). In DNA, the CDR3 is TGTGCCAGCAGCGTTGCATGGAGCTACGAGCAGTACTTC. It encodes CASSVAWSYEQYF.

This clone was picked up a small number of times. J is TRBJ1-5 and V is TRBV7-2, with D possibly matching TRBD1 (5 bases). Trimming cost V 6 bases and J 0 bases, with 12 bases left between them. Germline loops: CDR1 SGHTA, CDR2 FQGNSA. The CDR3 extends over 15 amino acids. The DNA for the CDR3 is TGTGCCAGCAGTCAACGGGGGGTTAGCAATCAGCCCCAGCATTTT. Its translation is CASSQRGVSNQPQHF.

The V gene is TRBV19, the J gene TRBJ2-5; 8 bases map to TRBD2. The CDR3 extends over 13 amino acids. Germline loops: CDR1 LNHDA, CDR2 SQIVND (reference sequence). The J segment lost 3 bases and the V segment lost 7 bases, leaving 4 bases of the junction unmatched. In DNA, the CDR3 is TGTGCCAGTAAAAGAGCGGGAGAAGAGACCCAGTACTTC. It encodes CASKRAGEETQYF.

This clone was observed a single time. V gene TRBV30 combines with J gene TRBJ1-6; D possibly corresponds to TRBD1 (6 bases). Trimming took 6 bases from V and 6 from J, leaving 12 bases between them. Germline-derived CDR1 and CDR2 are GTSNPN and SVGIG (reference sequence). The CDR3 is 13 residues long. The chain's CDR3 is CACSTGGNSPLHF. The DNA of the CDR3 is TGTGCCTGTTCGACAGGCGGTAATTCACCCCTCCACTTT.